This T cell receptor (beta chain) stems from a study of Graves' ophthalmopathy and Graves' hyperthyroidism. Points from the study as a whole: Distinction of ophthalmopathy from stable hyperthyroidism by a 13-signature model reached over 85% sensitivity and 75% to 83% specificity. Forecasting of ophthalmopathy progression by the model achieved about 69% sensitivity and less than 80% specificity.

Amplification of the TCR beta CDR3 regions used RNA transcripts (as template). Scientists carried out first-round RT-PCR using HTBI primers and then a second-round multiplex PCR. TCRdb analysed the multiplex PCR reads with MiXCR anew, one entry per CDR3 protein. The sample consists of 500,000 to 600,000 distinct CDR3 sequences, under 40% of them appearing once. At least ten counts were recorded for this clonotype. Its antigen remains unidentified. This CDR3 comprises 16 residues. The V and J ends lost 3 bases and 3 bases respectively, with 17 bases between them. CDR1 and CDR2 (germline): LNHDA, SQIVND (reference sequence).

The sequenced material came from peripheral blood or thyroid tissue (not recorded which). The chain uses TRBV19 and TRBJ1-2; the D is unclear. The origin of this receptor is an adult man with Graves' hyperthyroidism. The CDR3, as DNA: TGTGCCAGTAGTATCTTATACACGCCACGTGACTATGGCTACACCTTC. Residues: CASSILYTPRDYGYTF. The whole variable domain, remainder taken from reference TRBV19 and TRBJ1-2, is DGGITQSPKYLFRKEGQNVTLSCEQNLNHDAMYWYRQDPGQGLRLIYYSQIVNDFQKGDIAEGYSVSREKKESFPLTVTSAQKNPTAFYLCASSILYTPRDYGYTFGSGTRLTVV.